A single T cell receptor (beta chain) is shown here with its context. As it was prepared, the TCRbeta library received unique molecular identifiers. TCRdb ran MiXCR on the PCR reads and lists one entry per CDR3 protein. Of fewer than 120,000 distinct CDR3 sequences detected, about 9.3% appear once; the ten largest clones hold over 8%. The sample is drawn from a study of T-cell reconstitution after alpha-beta-depleted transplantation in children. Germline CDR1 SEHNR, CDR2 FQNEAQ (reference sequence). The ends were cut back, 4 bases at V and 3 bases at J, with 10 bases in the middle. There are 13 residues in the CDR3.

The clonotype originates from a human donor who donated a stem cell graft to a child with acute lymphoblastic leukemia. Sequenced here: PBMCs from the stem cell graft donor, sampled from the stem cell graft. The chain couples TRBV7-9 to TRBJ2-7, with D unclear. The CDR3 bases are TGTGCCAGCAGCTCCCCCTCTCACTACGAGCAGTACTTC. Its translation: CASSSPSHYEQYF.